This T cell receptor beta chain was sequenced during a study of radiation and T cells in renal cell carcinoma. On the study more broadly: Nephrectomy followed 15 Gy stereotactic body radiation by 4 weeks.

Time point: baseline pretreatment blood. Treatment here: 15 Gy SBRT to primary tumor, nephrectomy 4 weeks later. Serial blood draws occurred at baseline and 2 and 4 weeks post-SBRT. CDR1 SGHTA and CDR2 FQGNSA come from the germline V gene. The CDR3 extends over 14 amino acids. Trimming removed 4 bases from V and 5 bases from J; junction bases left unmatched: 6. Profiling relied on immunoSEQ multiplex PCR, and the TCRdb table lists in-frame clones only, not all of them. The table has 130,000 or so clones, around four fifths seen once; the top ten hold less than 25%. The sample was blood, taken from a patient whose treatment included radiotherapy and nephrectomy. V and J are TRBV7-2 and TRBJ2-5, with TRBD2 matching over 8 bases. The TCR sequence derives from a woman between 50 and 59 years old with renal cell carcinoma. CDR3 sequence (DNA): TGTGCCAGCAGCTCCGGGGGGGCGAGGGAGACCCAGTACTTC. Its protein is CASSSGGARETQYF.